The following is a TCR beta chain sequence with its context. Its antigen remains unknown. This sample was included in a study of cytomegalovirus exposure and HLA in healthy donors. Points from the study as a whole: Cytomegalovirus-associated TCR beta chains were listed, numbering some 150. As a later analysis revealed, the rate of TCR association differed by HLA locus, with DRB1 most and HLA-C fewest. Both high specificity and high sensitivity reportedly marked the classifier's diagnosis of cytomegalovirus status. What a later analysis showed was that several of the most significant clusters appeared linked to common viral pathogens.

This CDR3 is 14 amino acids long. Trimming stripped 2 bases from V and 11 bases from J, with 18 bases between. Per the germline V gene, CDR1 is SNHLY and CDR2 is FYNNEI. With 60 Vbeta and 13 Jbeta primers, the PCR was carried out. The protocol was immunoSEQ multiplex PCR, while the TCRdb copy is restricted to in-frame clones and leaves out a portion. This sample carries tens of thousands of clones, about 69% of them seen once, and the ten largest clones take roughly 4.2%. Sequences were obtained from PBMCs. The receptor was derived from a man aged 60 to 75 in good health and CMV-seronegative. V and J are TRBV2 and TRBJ1-1; TRBD1 is a possible D gene (5 bases). The CDR3 loop is CASSEKGLWSIAFF. Written as DNA, the CDR3 is TGTGCCAGCAGTGAAAAGGGGCTTTGGTCCATCGCTTTCTTT.